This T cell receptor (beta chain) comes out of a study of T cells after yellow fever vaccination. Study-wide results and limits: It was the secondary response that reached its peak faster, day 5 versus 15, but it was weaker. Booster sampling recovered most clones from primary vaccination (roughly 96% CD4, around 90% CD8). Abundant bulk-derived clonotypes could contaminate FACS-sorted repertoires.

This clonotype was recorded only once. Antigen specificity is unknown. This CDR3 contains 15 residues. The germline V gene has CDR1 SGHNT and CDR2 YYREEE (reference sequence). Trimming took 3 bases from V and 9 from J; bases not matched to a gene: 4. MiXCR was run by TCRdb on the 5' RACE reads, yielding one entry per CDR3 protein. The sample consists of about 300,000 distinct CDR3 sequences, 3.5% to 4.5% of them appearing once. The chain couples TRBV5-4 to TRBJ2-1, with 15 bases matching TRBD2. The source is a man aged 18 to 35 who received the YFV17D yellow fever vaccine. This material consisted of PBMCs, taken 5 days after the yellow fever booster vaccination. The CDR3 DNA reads TGTGCCAGCAGCTCGGGACTAGCGGGGGGAAGTGAGCAGTTCTTC. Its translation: CASSSGLAGGSEQFF.